One sample yielded the 16 T cell receptor beta chains listed below, sequenced in a study of T cell responses to AZD1222 COVID-19 vaccine. Profiled with immunoSEQ multiplex PCR; TCRdb holds only in-frame clones, not every one. Counted here are about 160,000 clones, around 93% occurring once; the ten biggest clones make up approximately 4.4%. This sample comprised peripheral blood, obtained on day 0 of AZD1222 vaccination. The receptors were gathered from an adult in good health.

The V and J genes are TRBV3-1 (or the pseudogene TRBV3-2) and TRBJ2-7, with D tentatively TRBD1 or TRBD2 (6 bases each). Germline V gene lookup returns CDR1 LGHDT and CDR2 YNNKEL (reference sequence). Trimming stripped 4 bases from V and 6 bases from J, with 16 bases between. The length of the CDR3 is 14 residues. This chain's CDR3 is CASSLSGAGGEQYF. As DNA, the CDR3 is TGTGCCAGCAGCCTCTCGGGGGCCGGGGGCGAGCAGTACTTC.

The chain combines TRBV7-8 with TRBJ1-1; no reliable D call. The CDR3 has 17 amino acids. In germline, CDR1 is SGHVS, CDR2 FQNEAQ. Trimming pared 1 base from V and 0 bases from J, leaving 15 bases between. CDR3 nucleotides: TGTGCCAGCAGCTTAGTCCGGGTCGGAAAATTGAACACTGAAGCTTTCTTT. Protein product: CASSLVRVGKLNTEAFF.

The chain employs TRBV10-1 and TRBJ1-2, with a tentative D call TRBD1 (5 bases). Deletions cut 2 bases from V and 0 bases from J, with 19 bases between. The germline V gene has CDR1 WNHNN and CDR2 SYGVQD (reference sequence). CDR3 length: 18 amino acids. The CDR3 here is CASSERSSGGLANYGYTF. The CDR3 nucleotides read TGCGCCAGCAGTGAGCGATCGTCTGGGGGACTAGCTAACTATGGCTACACCTTC.

The V gene is TRBV15, the J gene TRBJ2-1; the match to TRBD2 covers 11 bases. Germline loops: CDR1 LNHNV, CDR2 YYDKDF (reference sequence). V shed 0 bases, J shed 5 bases, and the junction held 0 bases outside the gene matches. The CDR3 totals 15 residues. As DNA, the CDR3 is TGTGCCACCAGCAGAGAGGGACTAGCGGACAATGAGCAGTTCTTC. This encodes CATSREGLADNEQFF.

V usage is TRBV28 and J usage is TRBJ1-6; D gene ambiguous. CDR3 length equals 13 residues. Trimming pared 5 bases from V and 6 bases from J, leaving 8 bases between. Germline V gives CDR1 MDHEN, CDR2 SYDVKM. In DNA, the CDR3 is TGTGCCAGCAGTCCGACTCTTAATTCACCCCTCCACTTT. This sequence encodes CASSPTLNSPLHF. The whole variable domain, remainder taken from reference TRBV28 and TRBJ1-6, is DVKVTQSSRYLVKRTGEKVFLECVQDMDHENMFWYRQDPGLGLRLIYFSYDVKMKEKGDIPEGYSVSREKKERFSLILESASTNQTSMYLCASSPTLNSPLHFGNGTRLTVT.

The chain recombines TRBV30 with TRBJ2-2, with TRBD2 matching 9 bases. V gave up 0 bases and J gave up 5 bases; unmatched junction bases: 4. Germline V gene data show CDR1 as GTSNPN and CDR2 as SVGIG (reference sequence). The CDR3 runs to 15 residues. The CDR3 reads CAWSVGAGGTGELFF. CDR3 bases: TGTGCCTGGAGTGTTGGAGCGGGAGGAACCGGGGAGCTGTTTTTT.

The chain is built from TRBV5-6 and TRBJ2-7; perhaps TRBD1 as D (5 bases). The germline V and J ends were trimmed by 2 bases and 7 bases, with 10 bases remaining between them. CDR3 length: 12 residues. From germline, CDR1 is SGHDT and CDR2 YYEEEE. The CDR3 sequence is CASSLSGPEQYF. In DNA form, the CDR3 reads TGTGCCAGCAGCTTATCAGGGCCGGAGCAGTACTTC.

The V and J genes are TRBV9 and TRBJ2-1, with TRBD2 matching over 9 bases. The CDR3 sequence is 15 residues long. The trim removed 0 bases at V and 12 bases at J, leaving 10 bases unmatched. CDR1 and CDR2 from the germline V gene are SGDLS and YYNGEE. CDR3 in amino acids: CASSVGASGTPGQFF. In nucleotides, the CDR3 is TGTGCCAGCAGCGTAGGGGCTAGCGGGACGCCTGGGCAGTTCTTC.

This clone has a single count. V usage is TRBV30 and J usage is TRBJ2-1; D is unresolved. The CDR3 runs to 13 residues. V was cut by 4 bases and J by 4 bases, with 11 bases left in between. CDR1 GTSNPN and CDR2 SVGIG come from the germline V gene (reference sequence). The CDR3: CAWTPNSYNEQFF. The CDR3 DNA reads TGTGCCTGGACCCCTAACTCATACAATGAGCAGTTCTTC.

V and J are TRBV6-5 and TRBJ1-2; 8 bases map to TRBD1. Germline assignment: CDR1 MNHEY and CDR2 SVGAGI. The junction had 8 bases not matched to a gene; V was cut back by 7 bases and J by 7 bases. The CDR3 is 13 amino acids. The CDR3 spells CASNQRQGTGYTF. CDR3 nucleotide sequence: TGTGCCAGCAACCAGAGACAGGGGACTGGCTACACCTTC.

This clone was observed once. The genes are TRBV28 and TRBJ1-2; TRBD1 matches 7 bases. The CDR3 is 16 residues long. V shed 5 bases, J shed 0 bases, and the junction held 9 bases outside the gene matches. The germline gives CDR1 MDHEN, CDR2 SYDVKM. In DNA form, the CDR3 reads TGTGCCAGCAGTCCTATAGGACAGGTTTCTAACTATGGCTACACCTTC. The encoded protein is CASSPIGQVSNYGYTF.

The V and J genes are TRBV30 and TRBJ1-2, with D tentatively TRBD1 (5 bases). Germline lookup yields CDR1 GTSNPN and CDR2 SVGIG (reference sequence). The CDR3 is made up of 13 amino acids. V lost 5 bases to trimming and J lost 4 bases, with 14 bases between them. The CDR3 loop reads CAWGVGDSYGYTF. The CDR3 DNA reads as TGTGCCTGGGGGGTGGGGGATAGCTATGGCTACACCTTC.

The V call is TRBV27, the J call TRBJ2-2; 11 bases agree with TRBD1. Unmatched junction bases numbered 8, after V lost 2 bases and J lost 6 bases. The CDR3 contains 17 residues. Germline-derived CDR1 and CDR2 are MNHEY and SMNVEV (reference sequence). CDR3 nucleotides: TGTGCCAGCAGTTTACTAAAGGGACAGGGGGAAGCCGGGGAGCTGTTTTTT. This sequence encodes CASSLLKGQGEAGELFF.

CDR3 DNA: TGTGCCAGCAGCCTCGGTTGGGATAATCAGCCCCAGCATTTT. This translates into CASSLGWDNQPQHF. The chain combines TRBV5-6 with TRBJ1-5; no definite D call. The CDR3 spans 14 residues. V lost 4 bases, J lost 4 bases, and 12 bases lay in between. Per the germline V gene, CDR1 is SGHDT and CDR2 is YYEEEE.

The rearrangement uses TRBV5-1 and TRBJ1-1, with D possibly TRBD1 on 6 matching bases. With 1 base removed from V and 7 bases from J, the gap between germline ends came to 11 bases. CDR1 and CDR2 from the germline V gene are SGHRS and YFSETQ. The CDR3 has 13 residues. The CDR3 is CASSLWGAGEAFF. CDR3 sequence (DNA): TGCGCCAGCAGCTTGTGGGGGGCAGGTGAAGCTTTCTTT.

This sequence joins TRBV5-1 and TRBJ1-2; D call uncertain. The CDR3 totals 15 residues. CDR1 is SGHRS and CDR2 is YFSETQ in the germline V gene. Trimming took 4 bases from V and 4 from J, leaving 17 bases between them. CDR3 amino acids: CASSPDLAYLYGYTF. Written as DNA, the CDR3 is TGCGCCAGCAGCCCTGACCTCGCGTACCTCTATGGCTACACCTTC.